The present T cell receptor (beta chain) was sequenced within a study of T-cell reconstitution after alpha-beta-depleted transplantation in children. It was with unique molecular identifiers that the TCRbeta library was prepared. TCRdb used MiXCR to reprocess the PCR reads, holding one entry per CDR3 protein. The sample lists about 610,000 distinct CDR3 sequences, roughly a tenth occurring once. The CDR3 is made up of 15 amino acids. Germline trimming cut 5 bases from V and 0 bases from J; bases unmatched to any gene: 3. This clonotype was found many times. J is TRBJ1-5 and V is TRBV12-3 or TRBV12-4, with 8 bases matching TRBD1. The clonotype was recovered from a human donor who donated a stem cell graft to a child with acute myeloid leukemia. This material consisted of PBMCs from the stem cell graft donor, taken from the stem cell graft. Here the CDR3 DNA reads TGTGCCAGCAGTGTTGACAGGGGTAGCAATCAGCCCCAGCATTTT. Amino acid sequence: CASSVDRGSNQPQHF.